Listed below are T cell receptor beta chains from one sample, sequenced in a study of Ad26.COV2.S vaccination and SARS-CoV-2 variants. TCRdb's copy holds only in-frame clones and misses some; the assay was immunoSEQ multiplex PCR. Among fewer than 800,000 clones listed, more than 70% were seen once. The sample consisted of peripheral blood, taken in a trial of Ad26.COV2.S vaccine versus placebo. These TCRs come from a person between 18 and 59 years old who received the Ad26.COV2.S COVID-19 vaccine or a placebo. Each CDR3 is given with its conserved first and last residue. D genes are given only for firm matches. The size of a clone is reported for some rows only, either as once, few or many, or as a class for expanded clones.

V	J	D	size	CDR3	DNA
TRBV3-1/TRBV3-2	TRBJ2-7	NA	NA	CASSQDIWVRNEQYF	TGTGCCAGCAGCCAAGATATATGGGTTCGCAACGAGCAGTACTTC
TRBV29-1	TRBJ2-4	NA	NA	CSVQQVLAKNIQYF	TGCAGCGTCCAGCAGGTCTTAGCCAAAAACATTCAGTACTTC
TRBV4-2	TRBJ2-1	TRBD2	NA	CASSQAGTSGRAGLNEQFF	TGTGCCAGCAGCCAAGCCGGGACTAGCGGGAGGGCCGGACTAAATGAGCAGTTCTTC
TRBV19	TRBJ2-2	NA	NA	CASSIGEETGELFF	TGTGCCAGTAGTATTGGGGAAGAGACCGGGGAGCTGTTTTTT
TRBV6-2/TRBV6-3	TRBJ2-1	NA	NA	CASSYSRSSYNEQFF	TGTGCCAGCAGTTACAGTAGGAGCTCCTACAATGAGCAGTTCTTC
TRBV7-2	TRBJ2-7	NA	NA	CASSSYLNYEQYF	TGTGCCAGCAGCTCCTACTTAAACTACGAGCAGTACTTC
TRBV7-8	TRBJ2-1	NA	NA	CASSLGGTDNEQFF	TGTGCCAGCAGCTTAGGGGGGACTGACAATGAGCAGTTCTTC
TRBV4-3	TRBJ2-5	TRBD2	NA	CASSHRAGGKETQYF	TGCGCCAGCAGCCACCGAGCGGGGGGGAAAGAGACCCAGTACTTC
TRBV6-5	TRBJ2-1	NA	once	CASSSGVWGEQFF	TGTGCCAGCAGCTCCGGGGTCTGGGGTGAGCAGTTCTTC
TRBV29-1	TRBJ2-1	TRBD2	NA	CSVGGSGDNEQFF	TGCAGCGTTGGCGGTAGCGGGGACAATGAGCAGTTCTTC
TRBV6-5	TRBJ2-3	NA	NA	CASSYTYTDTQYF	TGTGCCAGCAGTTACACGTATACAGATACGCAGTATTTT
TRBV23-1	TRBJ2-6	TRBD1	NA	CASSPRGTGVRSGANVLTF	TGCGCCAGCAGTCCAAGAGGGACAGGGGTGAGATCTGGGGCCAACGTCCTGACTTTC
TRBV3-1/TRBV3-2	TRBJ2-5	TRBD2	NA	CASSQASGGTFWYF	TGTGCCAGCAGCCAGGCTAGCGGGGGGACCTTCTGGTACTTC
TRBV19	TRBJ1-1	TRBD1	NA	CASSKDRDTEAFF	TGTGCCAGTAGTAAAGACAGGGATACTGAAGCTTTCTTT
TRBV27	TRBJ2-2	NA	NA	CASRLGSTGGELFF	TGTGCCAGCAGACTAGGATCAACCGGCGGGGAGCTGTTTTTT
TRBV14	TRBJ1-3	NA	NA	CASSQGRQASRTIYF	TGTGCCAGCAGCCAAGGTCGACAGGCTTCTCGGACCATATATTTT
TRBV12-3/TRBV12-4	TRBJ2-3	NA	NA	CASRTTGKDTQYF	TGTGCCAGCAGGACCACAGGGAAAGATACGCAGTATTTT
TRBV5-1	TRBJ2-7	TRBD1	once	CASSSSRDRGPNEQYF	TGCGCCAGCAGCTCCTCCCGGGACAGGGGGCCGAACGAGCAGTACTTC
TRBV5-1	TRBJ1-3	NA	NA	CASSLAWGFGNTIYF	TGCGCCAGCAGCTTGGCCTGGGGGTTCGGAAACACCATATATTTT
TRBV30	TRBJ1-5	NA	NA	CAWSVTGNQPQHF	TGTGCCTGGAGTGTAACCGGGAATCAGCCCCAGCATTTT
TRBV7-9	TRBJ2-7	TRBD1	once	CASSWGQGGYEQYF	TGTGCCAGCAGCTGGGGACAGGGCGGCTACGAGCAGTACTTC
TRBV6-5	TRBJ2-2	NA	NA	CASSYAGVSTGELFF	TGTGCCAGCAGTTATGCCGGGGTTAGCACCGGGGAGCTGTTTTTT